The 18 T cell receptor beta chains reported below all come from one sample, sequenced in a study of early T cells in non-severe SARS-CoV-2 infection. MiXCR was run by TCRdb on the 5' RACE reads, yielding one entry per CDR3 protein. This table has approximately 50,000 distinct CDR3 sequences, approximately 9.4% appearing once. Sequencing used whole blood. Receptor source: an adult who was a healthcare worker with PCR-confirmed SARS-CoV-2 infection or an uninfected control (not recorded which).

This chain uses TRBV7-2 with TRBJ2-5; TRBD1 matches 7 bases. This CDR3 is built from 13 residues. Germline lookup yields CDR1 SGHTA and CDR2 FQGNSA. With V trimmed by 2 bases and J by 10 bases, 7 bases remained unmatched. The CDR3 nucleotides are TGTGCCAGCAGCTTACGCCAGGACAGGAACCAGTACTTC. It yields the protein CASSLRQDRNQYF.

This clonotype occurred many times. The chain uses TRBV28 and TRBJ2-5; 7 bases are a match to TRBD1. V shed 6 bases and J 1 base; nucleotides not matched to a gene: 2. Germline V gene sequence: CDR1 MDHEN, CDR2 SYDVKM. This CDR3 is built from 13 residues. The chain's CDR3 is CASRTGIQETQYF. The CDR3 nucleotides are TGTGCCAGCAGGACAGGGATCCAAGAGACCCAGTACTTC.

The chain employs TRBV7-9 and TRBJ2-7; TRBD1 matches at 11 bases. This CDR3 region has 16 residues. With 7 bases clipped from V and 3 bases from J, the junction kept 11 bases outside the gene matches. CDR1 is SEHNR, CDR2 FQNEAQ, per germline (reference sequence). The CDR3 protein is CASNLAGTGGFYEQYF. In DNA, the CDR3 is TGTGCCAGCAACTTGGCCGGGACAGGGGGTTTCTACGAGCAGTACTTC. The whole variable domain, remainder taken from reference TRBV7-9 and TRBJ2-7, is DTGVSQNPRHKITKRGQNVTFRCDPISEHNRLYWYRQTLGQGPEFLTYFQNEAQLEKSRLLSDRFSAERPKGSFSTLEIQRTEQGDSAMYLCASNLAGTGGFYEQYFGPGTRLTVT.

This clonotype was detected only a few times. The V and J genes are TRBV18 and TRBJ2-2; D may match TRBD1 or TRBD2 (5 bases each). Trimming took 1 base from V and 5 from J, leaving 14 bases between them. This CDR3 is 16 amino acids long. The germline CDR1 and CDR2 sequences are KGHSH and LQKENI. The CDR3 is CASSPLQIGETGELFF. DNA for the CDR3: TGTGCCAGCTCACCACTACAAATAGGGGAGACCGGGGAGCTGTTTTTT.

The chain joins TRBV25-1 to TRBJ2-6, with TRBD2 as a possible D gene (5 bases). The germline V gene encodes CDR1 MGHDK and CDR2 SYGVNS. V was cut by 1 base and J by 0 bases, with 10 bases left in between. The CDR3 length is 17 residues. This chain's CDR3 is CASSESTEASGANVLTF. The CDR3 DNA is TGTGCCAGCAGTGAATCGACGGAGGCCTCTGGGGCCAACGTCCTGACTTTC.

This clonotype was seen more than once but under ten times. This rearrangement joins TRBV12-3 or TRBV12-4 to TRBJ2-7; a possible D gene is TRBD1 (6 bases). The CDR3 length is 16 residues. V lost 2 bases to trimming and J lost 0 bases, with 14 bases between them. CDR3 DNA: TGTGCCAGCAGTTTATTTCGACAGGAAAGCTCCTACGAGCAGTACTTC. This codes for CASSLFRQESSYEQYF.

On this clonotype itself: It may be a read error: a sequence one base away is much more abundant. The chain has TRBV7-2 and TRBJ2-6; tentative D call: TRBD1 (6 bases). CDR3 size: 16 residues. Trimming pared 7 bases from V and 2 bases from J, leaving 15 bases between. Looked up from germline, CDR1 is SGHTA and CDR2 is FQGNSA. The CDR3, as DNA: TGTGCCAGCATTCGCAAACAGGGAACTGGGGCCAACGTCCTGACTTTC. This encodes CASIRKQGTGANVLTF.

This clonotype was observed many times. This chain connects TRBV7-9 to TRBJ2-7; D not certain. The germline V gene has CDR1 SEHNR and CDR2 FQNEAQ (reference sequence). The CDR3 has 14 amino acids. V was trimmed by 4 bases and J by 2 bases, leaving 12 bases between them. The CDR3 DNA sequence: TGTGCCAGCAGCTCGCTTGACTCAGCCTACGAGCAGTACTTC. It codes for CASSSLDSAYEQYF. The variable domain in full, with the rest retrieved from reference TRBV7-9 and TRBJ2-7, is DTGVSQNPRHKITKRGQNVTFRCDPISEHNRLYWYRQTLGQGPEFLTYFQNEAQLEKSRLLSDRFSAERPKGSFSTLEIQRTEQGDSAMYLCASSSLDSAYEQYFGPGTRLTVT.

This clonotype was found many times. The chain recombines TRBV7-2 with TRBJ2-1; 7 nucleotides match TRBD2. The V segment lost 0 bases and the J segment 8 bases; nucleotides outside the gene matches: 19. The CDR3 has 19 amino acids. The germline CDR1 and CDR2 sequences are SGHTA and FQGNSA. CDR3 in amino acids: CASSLAQHRGGAASYEQFF. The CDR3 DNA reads TGTGCCAGCAGCTTAGCCCAGCACCGGGGAGGGGCTGCGAGCTATGAGCAGTTCTTC.

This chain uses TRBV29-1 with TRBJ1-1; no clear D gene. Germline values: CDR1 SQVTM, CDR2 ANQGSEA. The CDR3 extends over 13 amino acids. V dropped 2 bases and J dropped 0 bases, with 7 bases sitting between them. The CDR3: CSVEKKLNTEAFF. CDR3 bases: TGCAGCGTTGAAAAGAAATTGAACACTGAAGCTTTCTTT.

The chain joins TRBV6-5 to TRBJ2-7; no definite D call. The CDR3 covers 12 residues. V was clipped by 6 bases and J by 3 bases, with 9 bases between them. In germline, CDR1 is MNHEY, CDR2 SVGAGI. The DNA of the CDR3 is TGTGCCAGCAGCCGCGGTCGCTACGAGCAGTACTTC. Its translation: CASSRGRYEQYF.

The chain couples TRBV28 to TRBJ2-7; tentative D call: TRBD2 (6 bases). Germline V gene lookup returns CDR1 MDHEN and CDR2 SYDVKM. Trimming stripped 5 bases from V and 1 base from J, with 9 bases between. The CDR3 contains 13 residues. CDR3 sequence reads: CASSLGRSYEQYF. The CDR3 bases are TGTGCCAGCAGTCTGGGGAGGTCCTACGAGCAGTACTTC.

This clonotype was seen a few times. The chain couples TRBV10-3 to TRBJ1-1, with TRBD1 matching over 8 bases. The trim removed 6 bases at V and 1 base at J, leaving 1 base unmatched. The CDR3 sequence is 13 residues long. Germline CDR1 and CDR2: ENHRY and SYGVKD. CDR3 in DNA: TGTGCCATCAGCGGGACAGGGAACACTGAAGCTTTCTTT. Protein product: CAISGTGNTEAFF.

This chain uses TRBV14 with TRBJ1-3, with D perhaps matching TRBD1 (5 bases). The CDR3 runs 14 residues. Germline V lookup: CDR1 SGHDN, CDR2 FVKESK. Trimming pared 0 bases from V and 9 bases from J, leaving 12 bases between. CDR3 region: CASSQDSGVGTIYF. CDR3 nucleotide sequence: TGTGCCAGCAGCCAAGATTCGGGGGTCGGCACCATATATTTT.

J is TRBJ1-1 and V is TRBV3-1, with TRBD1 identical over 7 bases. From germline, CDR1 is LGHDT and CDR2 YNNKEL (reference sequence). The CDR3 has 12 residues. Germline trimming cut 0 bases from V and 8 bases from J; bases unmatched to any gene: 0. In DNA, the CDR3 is TGTGCCAGCAGCCAAGAGACAGGGGAAGCTTTCTTT. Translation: CASSQETGEAFF.

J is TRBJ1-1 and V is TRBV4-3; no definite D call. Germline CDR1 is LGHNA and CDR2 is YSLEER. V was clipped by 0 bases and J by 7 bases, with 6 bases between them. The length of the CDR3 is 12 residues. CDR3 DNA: TGCGCCAGCAGCCAAGATGGCCGTGAAGCTTTCTTT. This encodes CASSQDGREAFF.

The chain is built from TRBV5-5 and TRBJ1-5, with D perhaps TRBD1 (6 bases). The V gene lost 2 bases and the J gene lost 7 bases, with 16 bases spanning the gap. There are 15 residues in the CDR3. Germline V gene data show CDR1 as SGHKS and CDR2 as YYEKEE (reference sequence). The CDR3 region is CASSFQGIPEQPQHF. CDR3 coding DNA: TGTGCCAGCAGCTTCCAGGGGATCCCAGAACAGCCCCAGCATTTT.

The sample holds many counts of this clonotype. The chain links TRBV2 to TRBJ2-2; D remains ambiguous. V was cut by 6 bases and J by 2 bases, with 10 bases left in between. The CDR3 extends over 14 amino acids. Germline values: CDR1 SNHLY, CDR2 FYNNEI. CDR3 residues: CASRAATNTGELFF. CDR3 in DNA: TGTGCCAGCAGGGCAGCTACTAACACCGGGGAGCTGTTTTTT.